The subject of this entry is one T cell receptor beta chain. There is no known antigen for this receptor. No base-level quality is on record; no much larger clone is a single base apart. The CDR3 spans 16 residues, from the cysteine through the phenylalanine. Kept here is only the CDR3 DNA, which spans 48 bases and is read in frame from base 1. Via the germline V gene, CDR1 is SGHVS and CDR2 FNYEAQ. V is pared back by 1 base and J by 0 bases, with 10 bases lying between the germline termini. The data derive from a study of beta chain features in type 1 diabetes (dated by TCRdb to between 2017 and 2018). Looking at the study overall: Mean age, gender distribution, total cell number and subset yield were not different between patients and healthy donors. A total of under 120,000,000 sorted cells were examined across all samples, and RNA yield correlated strongly with the number of cells per subset. The study compared TCRB repertoires of sorted circulating CD4+ T cell subsets between recently diagnosed type 1 diabetes patients and matched healthy donors. Regulatory and stem cell-like memory subsets were obtained from only 8 patients and about 8 healthy donors, while naive and central memory subsets were obtained from all 30 or so donors. Beyond this particular receptor, the publication reports: PCR might favor shorter templates, but patient and control samples were amplified and corrected together, so any skew would affect both groups equally. Fewer insertions and more nucleotide deletions at VDJ recombination sites were observed in patients with type 1 diabetes, implying thymic rearrangement abnormalities. Because cDNA rather than genomic DNA was sequenced, highly expressing activated cells could have been over-represented, although no difference in activation and CD3 levels was found between groups. HLA sub-analyses involved small numbers of individuals, so any influence of HLA type on TCRB rearrangement remained unresolved. In all four CD4+ subsets, TCRB CDR3 length was moderately but significantly shorter in type 1 diabetes patients. The naive, central memory and regulatory TCRB repertoires appeared to resemble one another more closely among patients than among healthy donors.

The High Capacity cDNA Reverse Transcription Kit was used to reverse transcribe all of the isolated RNA, meaning that expressed TCRB transcripts were what got sequenced. Deep immunoSEQ sequencing was applied to naive, central memory and regulatory T cell samples, giving an average of approximately 4 million total reads per sample. After sorted cells were lysed in RLT buffer, RNA was extracted with DNase-treated RNeasy Micro or Mini kits, with the choice depending on cell number. Each cell subset was processed on its own to prevent cross-contamination, while patient and healthy donor samples were processed together. Using the immunoSEQ multiplex PCR, TCRB sequences were amplified from cDNA into 87-bp fragments spanning the CDR3 region. The amplicons were sequenced using the Illumina HiSeq platform. From the authors' description of their analysis: Synthetic template baselines were used to correct PCR bias computationally, reads within Hamming distance 2 were collapsed together, and singletons that could not be merged were discarded. Reads were aligned against IMGT to assign V, D and J genes, CDR3 length and insertions or deletions at six rearrangement sites. Within each subset, clonotype counts were normalized to sorted cell number, and only after that were true diversity and Gini coefficients computed with the tcR R package. Repertoire sharing was quantified using the overlap coefficient calculated on TCRB nucleotide sequences. Out-of-frame TCRB sequences from naive cells were analyzed as a proxy for the pre-selection repertoire. TCRdb retrieved this table from immuneACCESS and kept in-frame rearrangements only. Not all clones are present; in checked studies, unresolved V genes account for under half, and no reason is known for the remainder. The DNA gave D and trimming, while V, J and clone size come from that table. Counted in this sample were approximately 150,000 clones; roughly 10% of them appeared once. The ten largest clonotypes hold less than 1.5% of the sample.

From each donor, a single peripheral blood sample of about 100 mL on average was drawn into heparinised tubes. A BD FACSAria II and a panel including CD45RO, CCR7, CD25, CD127, CD95 and CD27 were used to sort naive, central memory, regulatory and stem cell-like memory CD4+ T cells. Purity was above 95% for every sorted population. PBMCs were isolated immediately by Lymphoprep density gradient centrifugation and stained directly without culture. Samples were stained and sorted in pairs, with one healthy donor and one patient per experiment, so that batch effects were minimized. Sample: naive CD4+ T cells from blood. Interpreted using the paper, the cell subset or site label stands for: true naive CD4+ T cells. This TCR derives from a man between 18 and 29 years old in good health. The V and J segments used are TRBV7-6 and TRBJ2-1; the D region possibly corresponds to TRBD1 (5 bases align). The sequenced DNA: TGTGCCAGCAGCTTAGAACAGGTCTCCTCCTACAATGAGCAGTTCTTC. This sequence encodes CASSLEQVSSYNEQFF.